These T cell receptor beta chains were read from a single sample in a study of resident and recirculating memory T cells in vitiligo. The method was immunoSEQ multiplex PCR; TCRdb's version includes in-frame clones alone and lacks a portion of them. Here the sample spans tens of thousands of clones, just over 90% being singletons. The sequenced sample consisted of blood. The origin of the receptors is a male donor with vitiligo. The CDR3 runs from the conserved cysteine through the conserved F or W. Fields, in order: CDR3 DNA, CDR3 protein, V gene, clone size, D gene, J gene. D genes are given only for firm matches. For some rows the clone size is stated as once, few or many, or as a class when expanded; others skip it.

TGTGCCAGCAGCAACAGGGACACAGGTGAAAAACTGTTTTTT	CASSNRDTGEKLFF	TRBV2	NA	NA	TRBJ1-4
TGTGCCAGCAGCGTAGCCGGTTTTACTGGCTACACCTTC	CASSVAGFTGYTF	TRBV9	NA	NA	TRBJ1-2
TGCGCCAGCGGGGACAGGGCCTTATATGGCTACACCTTC	CASGDRALYGYTF	TRBV10-2	NA	TRBD1	TRBJ1-2
TGTGCCAGCAGTAGAGAGGAGGCGAACACTGAAGCTTTCTTT	CASSREEANTEAFF	TRBV6-5	NA	NA	TRBJ1-1
TGTGCCAGCTCCCGGGAGGCGAAAGGGGAGCAGTACTTC	CASSREAKGEQYF	TRBV2	NA	TRBD2	TRBJ2-7
TGCGCCAGCAGCCAAGACCGGACGGGAGGAGGTGGGGTAGGGGAGACCCAGTACTTC	CASSQDRTGGGGVGETQYF	TRBV4-1	NA	TRBD2	TRBJ2-5
TGTGCCAGCTCACCTGGACAGGCTTTCTATGGCTACACCTTC	CASSPGQAFYGYTF	TRBV18	NA	TRBD1	TRBJ1-2
TGTGCCAGCAGTCCTGGACAGGGGTGGTACGAGCAGTACTTC	CASSPGQGWYEQYF	TRBV27	NA	TRBD1	TRBJ2-7
TGTGCCACCAGCAGAGATTATTTCGGTGGGGCGGGAACCGCTAACTATGGCTACACCTTC	CATSRDYFGGAGTANYGYTF	TRBV15	NA	NA	TRBJ1-2
TGTGCCAGCAGTACTTCCTCCTACGAGCAGTACTTC	CASSTSSYEQYF	TRBV28	NA	NA	TRBJ2-7
TGTGCCATCCAACCCGGCGGGAGCTCCTACAATGAGCAGTTCTTC	CAIQPGGSSYNEQFF	TRBV7-6	NA	TRBD2	TRBJ2-1
TGTGCCAGTAGTATGACTAGCCGCGCAGATACGCAGTATTTT	CASSMTSRADTQYF	TRBV19	NA	TRBD2	TRBJ2-3
TGTGCCAGCAGTCCATCGACTAGCGCCAACAATGAGCAGTTCTTC	CASSPSTSANNEQFF	TRBV6-1	NA	TRBD2	TRBJ2-1
TGTGCCAGCAGCTCCAAGGACAGGGCCCACGAGCAGTACTTC	CASSSKDRAHEQYF	TRBV7-2	NA	TRBD1	TRBJ2-7
TGTGCCAGCAGCGTTGCCGGGACAGTCAATGAGCAGTTCTTC	CASSVAGTVNEQFF	TRBV9	NA	TRBD1	TRBJ2-1
TGCGCCAGCACCACTGGGACTAGCGGGAACAATGAGCAGTTCTTC	CASTTGTSGNNEQFF	TRBV5-1	once	TRBD2	TRBJ2-1
TGTGCCAGCAGCTCACAGGGGGCGTCGGGCTACACCTTC	CASSSQGASGYTF	TRBV7-9	few	TRBD1	TRBJ1-2
TGTGCCAGCAGCGTAGCGGGGGACTATGGCTACACCTTC	CASSVAGDYGYTF	TRBV9	few	NA	TRBJ1-2
TGTGCCAGCAGCCAGACCCAAGTGACAGGGATGCAGTATTTT	CASSQTQVTGMQYF	TRBV7-8	NA	TRBD1	TRBJ2-3
TGTGCCAGCAGTGAATGGGCTAGCGGGAGGGCCCCCTACAATGAGCAGTTCTTC	CASSEWASGRAPYNEQFF	TRBV6-1	NA	TRBD2	TRBJ2-1
TGTGCCAGCAGCGTAATTCTGGGCGCGGATACGCAGTATTTT	CASSVILGADTQYF	TRBV9	NA	NA	TRBJ2-3
TGTGCCAGCAGCTTAAACAGGGGTGGGCAGCCCCAGCATTTT	CASSLNRGGQPQHF	TRBV7-2	NA	TRBD1	TRBJ1-5
TGCAGCGGGAATAGCGGTAGCACAGATACGCAGTATTTT	CSGNSGSTDTQYF	TRBV29-1	NA	NA	TRBJ2-3
TGTGCCAGCAGCTCGACTAGCGGGAGGGCCCCAGATACGCAGTATTTT	CASSSTSGRAPDTQYF	TRBV9	NA	TRBD2	TRBJ2-3
TGTGCCAGCAGTTCCTCCAGGACTAGCAATGAGCAGTTCTTC	CASSSSRTSNEQFF	TRBV28	NA	TRBD2	TRBJ2-1